Below, 15 T cell receptor beta chains from the same sample are listed, as sequenced in a study of human T cells and chemical hapten exposure. Via MiXCR, TCRdb re-called the RACE reads, giving one row per CDR3 protein. This table holds 90,000 to 110,000 distinct CDR3 sequences, about a tenth found once. As for time point: patch test 2, 6 weeks after DPC sensitization. This sample's treatment: therapeutic diphenylcyclopropenone sensitization with weekly scalp DPC. The material was whole blood, obtained in connection with sensitization to the hapten diphenylcyclopropenone (DPC). The receptors were gathered from a woman aged 40-49 years with alopecia areata. Some clones in this sample may be carry-over from other donors' samples.

The rearrangement uses TRBV20-1 and TRBJ2-3; 8 bases agree with TRBD2. V gave up 1 base and J gave up 2 bases; unmatched junction bases: 8. Germline CDR1 reads DFQATT; CDR2 reads SNEGSKA (reference sequence). This CDR3 contains 16 residues. The DNA of the CDR3 is TGCAGTGCTAGAGTTTTAAGCGGGGGTCACACAGATACGCAGTATTTT. It encodes CSARVLSGGHTDTQYF.

This clonotype was seen only a few times. The rearrangement links TRBV25-1 to TRBJ1-5; TRBD1 might be the D (5 bases). The CDR3 is 14 amino acids. Trimming left V 6 bases short and J 0 bases short, with 9 bases between. Germline V gives CDR1 MGHDK, CDR2 SYGVNS. As DNA, the CDR3 is TGTGCCAGCAGCACAACAGGTAGCAATCAGCCCCAGCATTTT. It specifies CASSTTGSNQPQHF.

This clonotype was counted only a few times. The chain employs TRBV29-1 and TRBJ2-1; D might be TRBD2 (5 bases). Germline CDR1 and CDR2: SQVTM and ANQGSEA. The CDR3 runs 12 residues. Trimming stripped 7 bases from V and 6 bases from J, with 13 bases between. The CDR3 DNA follows: TGCAGCGCCCTACTAGATCCCAATGAGCAGTTCTTC. Amino acid sequence: CSALLDPNEQFF.

This clonotype has a count of ten or more. V usage is TRBV7-9 and J usage is TRBJ1-6; tentatively, D is TRBD1 (6 bases). CDR1 and CDR2 from the germline V gene are SEHNR and FQNEAQ (reference sequence). The CDR3 runs 15 residues. Between the trimmed V and J ends, which lost 1 base and 7 bases, there was a span of 11 bases. The CDR3 DNA is TGTGCCAGCAGCTTAGGACAGGCCAAGAATTCACCCCTCCACTTT. It specifies CASSLGQAKNSPLHF.

In this sample, this clonotype turned up a few times. CDR3 residues: CASRLNGPRFVDTEAFF. DNA of the CDR3: TGTGCCAGCAGACTAAATGGTCCCAGATTTGTAGACACTGAAGCTTTCTTT. V usage is TRBV11-3 and J usage is TRBJ1-1; D gene unclear. In germline, CDR1 is SGHNT, CDR2 YENEEA. This CDR3 spans 17 amino acids. The ends were cut back, 6 bases at V and 3 bases at J, with 23 bases in the middle.

This clonotype was found a few times. The V call is TRBV6-4, the J call TRBJ1-1; D remains ambiguous. The CDR3 length is 13 residues. Germline V gene data show CDR1 as MRHNA and CDR2 as SNTAGT. Trimming left V 2 bases short and J 2 bases short, with 6 bases between. CDR3 coding DNA: TGTGCCAGCAGTGACCAGCCCAACACTGAAGCTTTCTTT. Protein product: CASSDQPNTEAFF.

This clonotype was observed a handful of times. The chain couples TRBV6-2 or TRBV6-3 to TRBJ2-7, with 7 bases that match TRBD2. The CDR3 is 12 residues long. J gave up 6 bases and V 5 bases, and 4 bases lay outside the gene matches. Germline assignment: CDR1 MNHEY and CDR2 SVGEGT. CDR3 sequence: CASSAGTTEQYF. CDR3 nucleotides: TGTGCCAGCAGTGCCGGGACTACCGAGCAGTACTTC.

V is TRBV7-8 and J is TRBJ1-2; D remains unclear. Looked up from germline, CDR1 is SGHVS and CDR2 is FQNEAQ. Trimming cost V 3 bases and J 0 bases, with 11 bases left between them. The CDR3 spans 15 residues. This CDR3 reads CASSFGVPANYGYTF. The CDR3 DNA reads as TGTGCCAGCAGCTTCGGGGTCCCAGCTAACTATGGCTACACCTTC.

This clonotype was seen many times. This chain connects TRBV19 to TRBJ1-2; D may be TRBD1 (5 bases). Per germline, CDR1 LNHDA and CDR2 SQIVND (reference sequence). V was trimmed by 8 bases and J by 4 bases, leaving 20 bases between them. The CDR3 contains 15 residues. The CDR3 bases are TGTGCCAGTCTCCCACCCAAGGGGCACTCCTATGGCTACACCTTC. It specifies CASLPPKGHSYGYTF.

This clonotype was recorded a few times. The chain joins TRBV7-6 to TRBJ2-3; D might be TRBD2 (6 bases). This CDR3 is built from 17 residues. V was cut by 5 bases and J by 4 bases, with 22 bases left in between. The germline gives CDR1 SGHVS, CDR2 FNYEAQ. This CDR3 is CASSPRLGSREPDTQYF. Here the CDR3 DNA reads TGTGCCAGCAGCCCCCGACTTGGCTCGCGGGAACCAGATACGCAGTATTTT.

This clonotype was picked up a small number of times. This chain uses TRBV6-5 with TRBJ2-3, with 8 bases lining up with TRBD2. The V segment lost 0 bases and the J segment 5 bases; nucleotides outside the gene matches: 10. Germline V gene lookup returns CDR1 MNHEY and CDR2 SVGAGI. The CDR3 is 17 amino acids. The CDR3 sequence is CASSYSWSSGFIDTQYF. CDR3 nucleotide sequence: TGTGCCAGCAGTTACTCTTGGTCTAGCGGGTTTATAGATACGCAGTATTTT.

This clonotype has at least ten counts. The chain joins TRBV6-5 to TRBJ2-3; 8 bases are a match to TRBD1. The CDR3 spans 15 residues. The trim removed 2 bases at V and 4 bases at J, leaving 5 bases unmatched. Germline V gene sequence: CDR1 MNHEY, CDR2 SVGAGI. DNA for the CDR3: TGTGCCAGCAGTTACACGGGACAGGCGGCAGATACGCAGTATTTT. Amino acids: CASSYTGQAADTQYF.

The table lists this clonotype with a few counts. The chain couples TRBV3-1 to TRBJ2-7, with TRBD1 matching over 7 bases. The ends lost 0 bases at V and 0 bases at J; junction bases unmatched: 11. This CDR3 contains 18 residues. From germline, CDR1 is LGHDT and CDR2 YNNKEL (reference sequence). Here the CDR3 DNA reads TGTGCCAGCAGCCAAGATCGGGCGATAGGGGGCTACTCCTACGAGCAGTACTTC. Amino acid sequence: CASSQDRAIGGYSYEQYF.

This clonotype was recorded at least ten times. V gene TRBV7-9 combines with J gene TRBJ2-5; D remains unclear. V dropped 2 bases and J dropped 2 bases, with 6 bases sitting between them. From germline, CDR1 is SEHNR and CDR2 FQNEAQ (reference sequence). The CDR3 has 13 amino acids. The CDR3, as DNA: TGTGCCAGCAGCTTATCTGAACAAGAGACCCAGTACTTC. It codes for CASSLSEQETQYF.

This clonotype has more than one count but fewer than ten. The chain recombines TRBV10-2 with TRBJ2-1, with 8 positions matching TRBD2. CDR3 length: 16 residues. V was clipped by 0 bases and J by 5 bases; unmatched bases: 6. CDR1 and CDR2 from the germline V gene are WSHSY and SAAADI. CDR3 bases: TGCGCCAGCAGTGAGTCGGGCCTGCGGGGGGACAATGAGCAGTTCTTC. It specifies CASSESGLRGDNEQFF.